This T cell receptor beta chain was captured in a study of monozygotic twins with inflammatory bowel disease. Details on this clonotype: As yet, its antigen is unknown.

TCRalpha and TCRbeta cDNA went through two nested PCRs of approximately 16 and 10 cycles. TCRdb reprocessed the 5' RACE reads and keeps a single row for each CDR3 protein, giving no DNA. The clone table shows about 300,000 distinct CDR3 sequences, with the ten largest holding 5.6%. CDR1 and CDR2 from the germline V gene are LGHDT and YNNKEL (reference sequence). The CDR3 sequence is 13 residues long. The study's findings and limits: Using the inverse Simpson index, IBD patients had lower TCRbeta diversity than healthy co-twins. Ultimately, a single strong signal or clonotype associated with IBD was not supported.

This TCR was sampled from a human donor with ulcerative colitis or Crohn's disease, or a healthy co-twin of an affected twin (not recorded which). The sample comprised blood. The rearrangement links TRBV3-1 to TRBJ2-7; TCRdb selects TRBD1, and the lack of DNA leaves this call unchecked. The CDR3 is CASSQGQQSEQYF.